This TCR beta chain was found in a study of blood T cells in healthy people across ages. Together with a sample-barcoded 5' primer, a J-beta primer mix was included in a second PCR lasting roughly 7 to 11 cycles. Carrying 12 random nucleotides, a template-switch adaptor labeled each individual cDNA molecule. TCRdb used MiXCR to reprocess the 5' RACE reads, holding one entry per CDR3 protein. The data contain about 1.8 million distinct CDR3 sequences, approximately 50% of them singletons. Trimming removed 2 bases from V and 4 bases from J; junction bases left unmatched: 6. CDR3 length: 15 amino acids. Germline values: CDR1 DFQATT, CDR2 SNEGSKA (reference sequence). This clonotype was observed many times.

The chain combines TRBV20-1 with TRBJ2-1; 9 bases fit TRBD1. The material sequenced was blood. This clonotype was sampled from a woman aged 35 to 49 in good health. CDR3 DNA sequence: TGCAGTGCTAGACAAACAGGGGGCGCGTACAATGAGCAGTTCTTC. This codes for CSARQTGGAYNEQFF.